This T cell receptor beta chain was profiled in a study of blood T cell repertoires in COVID-19. As for the study in general: From the United States, Italy and Spain came samples of acute and convalescent COVID-19. Sample material is recorded as cDNA or gDNA derived from T cells, B-cell-depleted T cells, or PBMCs.

The CDR3 has 14 residues. Germline CDR1 reads MNHEY; CDR2 reads SMNVEV (reference sequence). V dropped 1 base and J dropped 7; count of bases not matched to a gene: 4. Under the authors' procedure: Amplification of reference gene primers was used by the study to estimate nucleated cell counts. Only in-frame clones appear in the TCRdb table, and some are missing; sequencing was by immunoSEQ multiplex PCR. The V and J calls and clone size come from that table; D and trimming were worked out from the DNA. Here the sample spans about 41,000 clones, 70% to 90% being singletons. This TCR was sampled from a man aged 60 to 75 with acute or convalescent COVID-19. Sequencing input: peripheral blood. This chain joins TRBV27 and TRBJ1-1; 9 nucleotides agree with TRBD1. DNA for the CDR3: TGTGCCAGCAGTTTATTTGGGACAGGGAGTGAAGCTTTCTTT. It yields the protein CASSLFGTGSEAFF.